The 5 T cell receptor beta chains below come from one sample, sequenced in a study of shared clonotypes between healthy human individuals. Cells designated naive CD8 were CD45RO-negative and were positively selected for CCR7, with terminally differentiated effector memory CD45RA+ cells excluded. Libraries were prepared by immunoSEQ multiplex PCR; TCRdb keeps only in-frame clonotypes and omits some of them. This sample yields 2 million to 2.5 million clones, of which approximately 94% are seen a single time; around 1.1% belongs to the top ten. Input material: naive CD8+ T cells sorted from blood. Receptor source: a man younger than 35 in good health.

The rearrangement uses TRBV7-8 and TRBJ1-1; 7 bases agree with TRBD1. CDR1 and CDR2 (germline): SGHVS, FQNEAQ. CDR3 length: 17 residues. J was trimmed by 0 bases and V by 4 bases; bases with no gene match: 11. The CDR3 protein is CASSYPGGRAMNTEAFF. The CDR3 bases are TGTGCCAGCAGCTACCCAGGGGGTCGGGCCATGAACACTGAAGCTTTCTTT.

This clone has just one count. The junction and the germline gene differ at one end; a read error may be behind it. This chain connects TRBV7-7 to TRBJ2-2, with D possibly TRBD1 on 5 matching bases. Germline V gene lookup returns CDR1 SSHAT and CDR2 FNYEAQ (reference sequence). CDR3 size: 13 residues. The chain's CDR3 is CASSLTGTGELFF. The CDR3 nucleotides are TGTGCTAGCAGCTTAACAGGAACCGGGGAGCTGTTTTTT.

This clone showed up just once. The V and J genes are TRBV21-1 and TRBJ2-1; the table names TRBD2, a call not compared with the DNA. TRBV21-1 is a listed pseudogene. The CDR3 consists of 15 residues. The CDR3 DNA sequence: TGTGCCAGCAGGGCGACTAGCGGTTCCTACAATGAGCAGTTCTTC. It encodes CASRATSGSYNEQFF.

This clone was observed a single time. The chain employs TRBV29-1 and TRBJ2-1; D perhaps matches TRBD2 (6 bases). Germline CDR1 reads SQVTM; CDR2 reads ANQGSEA. The CDR3 extends over 12 amino acids. Trimming shortened V by 7 bases and J by 3 bases, and 10 bases separated the two germline ends. The CDR3 reads CSATSNYNEQFF. CDR3 nucleotides: TGCAGCGCGACTAGTAACTACAATGAGCAGTTCTTC.

The chain couples TRBV2 to TRBJ1-1; D is possibly TRBD1 (5 bases). CDR3 length equals 12 residues. In germline, CDR1 is SNHLY, CDR2 FYNNEI. V shed 8 bases and J shed 8 bases, with 15 bases lying between them. Here the CDR3 reads CASLGARIEAFF. As DNA, the CDR3 is TGTGCCAGCCTTGGGGCCAGAATCGAAGCTTTCTTT. Together with reference TRBV2 and TRBJ1-1, the CDR3 gives the full variable domain: EPEVTQTPSHQVTQMGQEVILRCVPISNHLYFYWYRQILGQKVEFLVSFYNNEISEKSEIFDDQFSVERPDGSNFTLKIRSTKLEDSAMYFCASLGARIEAFFGQGTRLTVV.